This passage covers 9 T cell receptor beta chains from one sample sequenced in a study of blood T cells in healthy people across ages. PCR was performed a second time for roughly 6 to 12 cycles using a sample-barcoded 5' primer and a J-beta primer mix. TCRdb reprocessed the 5' RACE reads with MiXCR, giving one entry per CDR3 protein. Of over 750,000 distinct CDR3 sequences in the sample, 20% to 25% were seen once. These same data were also listed under a study on T cells of mothers and their children.

Sequencing was done on a sample of blood. The origin of the receptors is a boy aged 5-17 years in good health.

The chain uses TRBV9 and TRBJ2-5; 10 bases agree with TRBD2. The J call is in doubt because the DNA end fits TRBJ2-7 better. The CDR3 is 15 amino acids. CDR1 is SGDLS, CDR2 YYNGEE, per germline. For the CDR3, the DNA is TGTGCCAGCAGCGTAGATGCTAGCGGGAGTTACGAGCAGTACTTC. It codes for CASSVDASGSYEQYF.

Only a few counts were recorded for this clonotype. Written as DNA, the CDR3 is TGTGCCAGCAGATGGACTAGCGGTCCTGGGGAGACCCAGTACTTC. Its translation: CASRWTSGPGETQYF. The V call is TRBV12-3 or TRBV12-4, the J call TRBJ2-5; 10 positions match TRBD2. The CDR3 runs 15 residues. Trimming at V came to 6 bases and at J to 5 bases, leaving 9 bases not matched to a gene.

This clonotype was seen only a few times. The V gene is TRBV20-1, the J gene TRBJ1-1; D remains unclear. The CDR3 length is 13 residues. The ends were cut back, 8 bases at V and 1 base at J, with 14 bases in the middle. Germline-derived CDR1 and CDR2 are DFQATT and SNEGSKA (reference sequence). CDR3 sequence (DNA): TGCAGTTGTTTTACAACCGGGAACACTGAAGCTTTCTTT. This gives the protein CSCFTTGNTEAFF.

CDR3 coding DNA: TGTGCCATCAGCGTAGGACAGGGGGCCCACAATGAGCAGTTCTTC. Amino acid sequence: CAISVGQGAHNEQFF. The rearrangement links TRBV10-3 to TRBJ2-1; 11 bases agree with TRBD1. Germline V lookup: CDR1 ENHRY, CDR2 SYGVKD. V was clipped by 6 bases and J by 5 bases; unmatched bases: 6. This CDR3 comprises 15 residues.

The gene calls are TRBV3-1 and TRBJ1-2; 7 positions match TRBD1. This CDR3 region has 15 residues. Germline V gives CDR1 LGHDT, CDR2 YNNKEL (reference sequence). Trimming cost V 3 bases and J 6 bases; bases outside gene matches: 10. CDR3 sequence reads: CASSHLPGQPNGYTF. In DNA, the CDR3 is TGTGCCAGCAGCCATCTCCCGGGACAGCCGAATGGCTACACCTTC.

This clonotype was counted a few times. The V call is TRBV15, the J call TRBJ1-2, with D unclear. V lost 8 bases and J 1 base, leaving 14 bases between the germline ends. The CDR3 sequence is 14 residues long. Germline CDR1 is LNHNV and CDR2 is YYDKDF (reference sequence). In DNA form, the CDR3 reads TGTGCCACCTCCCCAAATCTAAATAACTATGGCTACACCTTC. Translation: CATSPNLNNYGYTF.

This clonotype was seen once. This sequence joins TRBV11-2 and TRBJ2-5; D not certain. The end of the DNA is better explained by TRBJ2-7, so the J call may be wrong. The CDR3 runs to 15 residues. CDR1 is SGHAT, CDR2 FQNNGV, per germline. CDR3 sequence reads: CASSLDLAATYEQYF. CDR3 nucleotide sequence: TGTGCCAGCAGCTTAGATTTGGCAGCCACCTACGAGCAGTACTTC.

The genes are TRBV6-2 or TRBV6-3 and TRBJ1-4; D uncertain. The CDR3 totals 16 residues. Germline CDR1 is MNHEY and CDR2 is SVGEGT. Between the trimmed V and J ends, which lost 5 bases and 0 bases, there was a span of 13 bases. The CDR3 loop is CASSPRTFATNEKLFF. CDR3 nucleotide sequence: TGTGCCAGCAGTCCGCGGACCTTTGCAACTAATGAAAAACTGTTTTTT.

This clonotype came up many times. This rearrangement joins TRBV7-2 to TRBJ2-3, with 7 positions matching TRBD2. V dropped 7 bases and J dropped 3; count of bases not matched to a gene: 7. CDR3 length: 14 amino acids. The germline gives CDR1 SGHTA, CDR2 FQGNSA. The CDR3 region is CASTPVGGTDTQYF. DNA for the CDR3: TGTGCCAGCACCCCTGTCGGGGGGACAGATACGCAGTATTTT.